This TCR beta chain was profiled in a study of T cell changes during pregnancy in multiple sclerosis. V dropped 5 bases and J dropped 4; count of bases not matched to a gene: 10. The CDR3 has 17 residues. Germline CDR1 and CDR2: SGHNT and YENEEA. TCRdb keeps only in-frame clones here, not all; method: immunoSEQ multiplex PCR. The data hold 30,000 to 40,000 clones, with around 90% observed a single time. The sample was CD4+ T cells from peripheral blood mononuclear cells, taken after pregnancy. The receptor comes from a female donor in good health, enrolled as a control in a pregnancy study. The chain is built from TRBV11-3 and TRBJ2-1, with 11 bases that match TRBD1. The CDR3 coding sequence is TGTGCCAGCAGCAAAGAGCTCGGGACAGGGGGGTACAATGAGCAGTTCTTC. This translates into CASSKELGTGGYNEQFF.